This is a list of T cell receptor beta chains from one sample in a study of CD8 T cells in Susac syndrome. In TCRdb, the immunoSEQ multiplex PCR reads were re-called with MiXCR into one record per CDR3 protein. This sample yields around 150,000 distinct CDR3 sequences, of which around 96% are seen a single time; about 0.11% belongs to the top ten. Sequenced sample: CD4+ T cells from PBMCs. The receptors here all came from a human donor with multiple sclerosis. Both conserved end residues are part of each CDR3. D genes are given only for firm matches. Only some rows state a clone size, as once, few, many or a class for expanded clones.

CAISVEEGLAEQYF	TGTGCCATCAGTGTAGAAGAGGGGCTCGCCGAGCAGTACTTC	-	-	TRBJ2-7	TRBV10-3
CATRQGFDEQYF	TGTGCCACCCGACAGGGCTTTGACGAGCAGTACTTC	-	TRBD1	TRBJ2-7	TRBV28
CASSRTSGGTDTQYF	TGTGCCAGCAGCCGGACTAGCGGGGGTACAGATACGCAGTATTTT	-	TRBD2	TRBJ2-3	TRBV3-1
CASRRTGDTEAFF	TGTGCCAGCAGACGGACAGGGGACACTGAAGCTTTCTTT	-	TRBD1	TRBJ1-1	TRBV7-2
CSARNQQGGDLYGYTF	TGCAGTGCTCGAAACCAACAAGGGGGCGACCTCTATGGCTACACCTTC	-	TRBD1	TRBJ1-2	TRBV20-1
CASSLMAVNEQFF	TGTGCCAGCAGTTTGATGGCGGTTAATGAGCAGTTCTTC	-	-	TRBJ2-1	TRBV28
CASSEVGMETQYF	TGTGCCAGCAGTGAAGTGGGGATGGAGACCCAGTACTTC	-	-	TRBJ2-5	TRBV2
CASKIQGGRTEAFF	TGTGCCAGCAAGATTCAGGGTGGGAGAACTGAAGCTTTCTTT	-	-	TRBJ1-1	TRBV27
CSAMGQQETQYF	TGCAGTGCGATGGGACAGCAAGAGACCCAGTACTTC	-	TRBD1	TRBJ2-5	TRBV20-1
CASSSQLGGNYEQYF	TGTGCCAGCAGCTCCCAGTTGGGGGGTAACTACGAGCAGTACTTC	-	-	TRBJ2-7	TRBV11-2
CASSLNPRVGTEAFF	TGTGCCAGCAGCTTAAACCCGAGGGTGGGGACCGAAGCTTTCTTT	-	-	TRBJ1-1	TRBV7-3
CASSGLAGVTGELFF	TGTGCCAGTAGTGGACTAGCGGGGGTTACCGGGGAGCTGTTTTTT	-	TRBD2	TRBJ2-2	TRBV19
CASSLKGSPKTYGYTF	TGTGCCAGCAGTTTGAAAGGCAGCCCCAAAACCTATGGCTACACCTTC	-	-	TRBJ1-2	TRBV27
CSASGTGGGDTQYF	TGCAGCGCATCCGGGACAGGGGGCGGTGATACGCAGTATTTT	-	TRBD1	TRBJ2-3	TRBV29-1
CASSSFQSTQPQHF	TGTGCCAGCAGCTCCTTCCAATCCACTCAGCCCCAGCATTTT	-	-	TRBJ1-5	TRBV7-8
CSASVGSGYTDTQYF	TGCAGTGCTAGTGTGGGTAGCGGATACACAGATACGCAGTATTTT	once	-	TRBJ2-3	TRBV20-1
CSVWRTSGSYEQYF	TGCAGCGTGTGGAGGACTAGCGGTTCCTACGAGCAGTACTTC	-	TRBD2	TRBJ2-7	TRBV29-1
CASSTWGVAGSSYNEQFF	TGTGCCAGCAGCACCTGGGGAGTAGCGGGAAGCTCCTACAATGAGCAGTTCTTC	once	TRBD2	TRBJ2-1	TRBV7-9
CSASDKTSNEQFF	TGCAGTGCTAGTGATAAGACTAGCAATGAGCAGTTCTTC	-	-	TRBJ2-1	TRBV20-1
CASSPEGELFF	TGTGCCAGCAGCCCTGAGGGGGAGCTGTTTTTT	-	-	TRBJ2-2	TRBV7-9
CAWKGQGNEQYF	TGTGCCTGGAAGGGACAGGGGAACGAGCAGTACTTC	-	TRBD1	TRBJ2-7	TRBV30
CASNRVTEAFF	TGTGCCAGCAACAGGGTCACTGAAGCTTTCTTT	-	-	TRBJ1-1	TRBV30
CASSQITGHSGNTIYF	TGCGCCAGCAGCCAAATTACAGGTCACTCTGGAAACACCATATATTTT	-	-	TRBJ1-3	TRBV4-3
CASSEAWGQVVINQPQHF	TGTGCCAGCAGTGAAGCTTGGGGACAGGTGGTAATCAATCAGCCCCAGCATTTT	-	TRBD1	TRBJ1-5	TRBV2
CASSVHHGGKETQYF	TGTGCCAGCAGCGTCCACCATGGGGGGAAAGAGACCCAGTACTTC	-	-	TRBJ2-5	TRBV9
CASSLFLTGGSGANVLTF	TGTGCCAGCAGCTTGTTTCTGACAGGAGGATCTGGGGCCAACGTCCTGACTTTC	-	-	TRBJ2-6	TRBV5-4
CATSRVGGRAYIEQFF	TGTGCCACCAGCAGGGTTGGCGGGAGGGCCTATATTGAGCAGTTCTTC	-	TRBD2	TRBJ2-1	TRBV15
CSASRRNQPQHF	TGCAGTGCTTCCCGTCGCAATCAGCCCCAGCATTTT	-	-	TRBJ1-5	TRBV20-1
CAISESPWTLLGYGYTF	TGTGCCATCAGTGAGTCCCCATGGACCTTGTTAGGCTATGGCTACACCTTC	-	-	TRBJ1-2	TRBV10-3
CASSSGTTQYF	TGTGCCAGCAGCAGCGGGACTACGCAGTATTTT	-	TRBD2	TRBJ2-3	TRBV12-3/TRBV12-4
CASSYQDRKGQYF	TGTGCCAGCAGTTACCAGGACCGAAAAGGGCAGTACTTC	-	-	TRBJ2-7	TRBV6-6
CATSDRSGRASYNEQFF	TGTGCCACCAGTGATCGTAGCGGGAGGGCATCCTACAATGAGCAGTTCTTC	-	TRBD2	TRBJ2-1	TRBV24-1
CASSPLLAAGFTDTQYF	TGTGCCAGCAGCCCCCTGCTCGCCGCGGGGTTCACAGATACGCAGTATTTT	-	-	TRBJ2-3	TRBV14
CASSGQGAYEQYF	TGTGCCAGCAGCGGACAGGGGGCTTACGAGCAGTACTTC	-	TRBD1	TRBJ2-7	TRBV9
CASSPQGNTEAFF	TGTGCCAGCAGTCCCCAGGGGAACACTGAAGCTTTCTTT	few	-	TRBJ1-1	TRBV12-3/TRBV12-4
CASSFSQENEQFF	TGTGCCAGCAGCTTTTCACAGGAGAATGAGCAGTTCTTC	-	-	TRBJ2-1	TRBV7-2
CASSGWFGELFF	TGTGCCAGCAGCGGGTGGTTCGGGGAGCTGTTTTTT	-	-	TRBJ2-2	TRBV5-6
CSVASGIGNEQFF	TGCAGCGTTGCTAGCGGGATTGGCAATGAGCAGTTCTTC	-	TRBD2	TRBJ2-1	TRBV29-1
CSATKQGQTNTEAFF	TGCAGTGCTACCAAACAGGGACAGACCAACACTGAAGCTTTCTTT	-	TRBD1	TRBJ1-1	TRBV20-1
CASSLIGVDTDTQYF	TGCGCCAGCAGCTTGATCGGAGTTGACACAGATACGCAGTATTTT	-	-	TRBJ2-3	TRBV5-1
CASSLALIGVDTEAFF	TGTGCCAGCAGCTTAGCTCTCATCGGGGTCGACACTGAAGCTTTCTTT	once	-	TRBJ1-1	TRBV7-9
CASSFPGGAGAFF	TGTGCCAGCAGTTTTCCCGGAGGGGCAGGAGCTTTCTTT	-	-	TRBJ1-1	TRBV27